This T cell receptor beta chain emerged from a study of T cell responses to AZD1222 COVID-19 vaccine. A few counts support this clone. The method was immunoSEQ multiplex PCR; TCRdb's version includes in-frame clones alone and lacks a portion of them. The sample consists of over 110,000 clones, 80% to 90% of them appearing once. Trimming removed 4 bases from V and 2 bases from J, with 11 bases in between. Germline loops: CDR1 KGHDR, CDR2 SFDVKD. CDR3 length: 15 amino acids. The chain has TRBV24-1 and TRBJ1-5, with D possibly matching TRBD1 (5 bases). This receptor was identified in an adult in good health. Sequenced here: peripheral blood, sampled on day 0 of AZD1222 vaccination. This CDR3 is CATSEGLRGNQPQHF. For the CDR3, the DNA is TGTGCCACCAGTGAGGGTCTCAGGGGCAATCAGCCCCAGCATTTT.